These 8 T cell receptor beta chains were all obtained from the same sample, sequenced in a study of CD8+ T cells in alopecia areata. Following RNA extraction, reverse transcription yielded cDNA that acted as the sequencing template. Generated by immunoSEQ multiplex PCR, the TCRdb table keeps only in-frame clones and is missing some. The sample holds around 30,000 clones, 60% to 85% seen once. Sequenced: NKG2D-low CD8+ T cells sorted from blood. The source is a human donor with alopecia areata.

The genes are TRBV6-6 and TRBJ2-1; D gene uncertain. Germline values: CDR1 MNHNY, CDR2 SVGAGI (reference sequence). V was trimmed by 2 bases and J by 5 bases, leaving 7 bases between them. CDR3 length: 13 amino acids. DNA for the CDR3: TGTGCCAGCAGTTACAAGGATCACAATGAGCAGTTCTTC. Translation: CASSYKDHNEQFF.

This clone was found a few times. The chain has TRBV7-9 and TRBJ2-7, with 8 bases matching TRBD1. The length of the CDR3 is 14 residues. V was clipped by 5 bases and J by 4 bases; unmatched bases: 7. CDR1 is SEHNR, CDR2 FQNEAQ, per germline (reference sequence). The CDR3 DNA sequence: TGTGCCAGCAGCCACGGACAGGGAATTTACGAGCAGTACTTC. Translation: CASSHGQGIYEQYF.

The chain links TRBV9 to TRBJ2-5, with 9 bases identical to TRBD2. The V segment lost 0 bases and the J segment 1 base; nucleotides outside the gene matches: 7. The CDR3 sequence is 17 residues long. Germline V gene sequence: CDR1 SGDLS, CDR2 YYNGEE. The CDR3 sequence: CASSVEVAGATQETQYF. The CDR3 DNA follows: TGTGCCAGCAGCGTAGAAGTAGCGGGGGCCACCCAAGAGACCCAGTACTTC.

Note on this clone: One end of the junction varies from germline; a read error may be responsible. This chain uses TRBV27 with TRBJ2-5, with 8 nucleotides matching TRBD1. This CDR3 comprises 11 residues. CDR1 is MNHEY and CDR2 is SMNVEV in the germline V gene (reference sequence). The CDR3 reads CASSFFRGQNF. CDR3 DNA: TGTGCCAGCAGTTTCTTCAGGGGGCAAAACTTC.

This sequence joins TRBV27 and TRBJ1-1; TRBD1 is a possible D gene (5 bases). Trimming cost V 3 bases and J 6 bases, with 11 bases left between them. The CDR3 consists of 13 residues. Per the germline V gene, CDR1 is MNHEY and CDR2 is SMNVEV (reference sequence). The CDR3 protein is CASSLVRGPEAFF. The CDR3 nucleotides read TGTGCCAGCAGTTTGGTTCGGGGACCTGAAGCTTTCTTT.

The chain carries TRBV4-3 and TRBJ2-3; 7 bases are a match to TRBD2. J gave up 0 bases and V 0 bases, and 6 bases lay outside the gene matches. The germline V gene encodes CDR1 LGHNA and CDR2 YSLEER. The CDR3 spans 17 residues. The chain's CDR3 is CASSQDPSGASTDTQYF. CDR3 bases: TGCGCCAGCAGCCAAGATCCCAGCGGGGCTAGCACAGATACGCAGTATTTT.

A single count supports this clone. This sequence joins TRBV6-4 and TRBJ2-3, with D possibly TRBD1 on 7 matching bases. The CDR3 runs 16 residues. Germline V gives CDR1 MRHNA, CDR2 SNTAGT. V was shortened by 4 bases and J by 9 bases, with 23 bases between the two germline ends. CDR3 in amino acids: CASSATGPQGGETQYF. The CDR3 DNA follows: TGTGCCAGCAGTGCGACAGGGCCCCAGGGGGGAGAGACGCAGTATTTT.

A few counts support this clone. The chain has TRBV6-1 and TRBJ2-6; unclear D gene. V lost 1 base to trimming and J lost 0 bases, with 4 bases between them. CDR1 is MNHNS, CDR2 SASEGT, per germline. There are 15 residues in the CDR3. The CDR3 region has the DNA TGTGCCAGCAGTGAAGGGGGCTCTGGGGCCAACGTCCTGACTTTC. This translates into CASSEGGSGANVLTF.